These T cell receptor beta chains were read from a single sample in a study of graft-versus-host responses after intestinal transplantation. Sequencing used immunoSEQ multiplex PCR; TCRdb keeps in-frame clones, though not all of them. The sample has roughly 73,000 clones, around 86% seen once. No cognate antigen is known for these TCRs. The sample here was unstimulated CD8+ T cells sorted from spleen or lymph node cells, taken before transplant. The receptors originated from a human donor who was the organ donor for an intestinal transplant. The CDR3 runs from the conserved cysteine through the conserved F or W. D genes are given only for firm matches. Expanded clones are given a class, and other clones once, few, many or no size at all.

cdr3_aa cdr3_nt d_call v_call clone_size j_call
CAARGGDTIYF TGTGCCGCTCGTGGGGGAGACACCATATATTTT - TRBV7-9 - TRBJ1-3
CASSQEGLYGYTF TGCGCCAGCAGCCAAGAGGGTCTCTATGGCTACACCTTC - TRBV5-1 - TRBJ1-2
CASSEGLRDEQYF TGTGCCAGCAGTGAAGGTCTTAGGGACGAGCAGTACTTC - TRBV2 - TRBJ2-7
CASRTGGNTEAFF TGCGCCAGCAGGACAGGGGGAAACACTGAAGCTTTCTTT TRBD1 TRBV10-2 - TRBJ1-1
CASSPTRSGELFF TGTGCCAGCAGCCCCACTAGGTCCGGGGAGCTGTTTTTT - TRBV14 - TRBJ2-2
CASSPIATNEKLFF TGTGCCAGTAGCCCAATTGCAACTAATGAAAAACTGTTTTTT - TRBV19 - TRBJ1-4
CASSQVTGADNSPLHF TGTGCCAGCAGCCAGGTGACAGGGGCAGATAATTCACCCCTCCACTTT TRBD1 TRBV4-2 medium-sized TRBJ1-6
CASSLTGGNQPQHF TGTGCCAGCAGTTTGACAGGGGGGAATCAGCCCCAGCATTTT TRBD1 TRBV5-4 - TRBJ1-5
CASAGVGTDTQYF TGTGCCAGCGCGGGGGTGGGTACAGATACGCAGTATTTT TRBD2 TRBV9 once TRBJ2-3
CASSFGQGGAYEQYF TGTGCCAGCAGCTTCGGCCAGGGGGGAGCCTACGAGCAGTACTTC - TRBV7-2 few TRBJ2-7
CAAGRDGPYEQYF TGTGCCGCCGGGAGGGACGGACCCTACGAGCAGTACTTC TRBD2 TRBV6-5 - TRBJ2-7
CAISESGEVTGANVLTF TGTGCCATCAGTGAGTCGGGGGAGGTCACTGGGGCCAACGTCCTGACTTTC - TRBV10-3 few TRBJ2-6
CASSGDSYEQYF TGTGCCAGCAGTGGGGATAGCTACGAGCAGTACTTC - TRBV27 - TRBJ2-7
CASSSLFHEQYF TGTGCCAGCAGTTCTCTCTTCCACGAGCAGTACTTC - TRBV6-5 - TRBJ2-7
CASSVVAGGSPDTQYF TGTGCCAGCAGCGTAGTCGCGGGGGGGTCGCCAGATACGCAGTATTTT TRBD2 TRBV9 - TRBJ2-3
CASSKQGASGANVLTF TGTGCCAGCAGTAAACAGGGGGCCAGTGGGGCCAACGTCCTGACTTTC TRBD1 TRBV27 - TRBJ2-6
CASSVGEGMVHEQYF TGTGCCAGCAGCGTAGGAGAAGGGATGGTACACGAGCAGTACTTC - TRBV9 once TRBJ2-7
CASSAGVAAETQYF TGTGCCAGCAGTGCCGGAGTCGCGGCAGAGACCCAGTACTTC - TRBV2 - TRBJ2-5
CAISGAGSTPNQPQHF TGTGCCATCAGTGGGGCAGGTAGTACACCAAATCAGCCCCAGCATTTT - TRBV10-3 - TRBJ1-5
CASSATGGSNTEAFF TGTGCCAGCAGTGCGACAGGGGGTTCGAACACTGAAGCTTTCTTT TRBD1 TRBV6-5 once TRBJ1-1
CASSLRGLGSYEQYF TGTGCCAGCAGTTTGAGGGGGTTGGGCTCCTACGAGCAGTACTTC - TRBV28 - TRBJ2-7
CASSSSLGDEQFF TGTGCCAGCAGCTCCTCTCTAGGGGATGAGCAGTTCTTC - TRBV7-9 - TRBJ2-1
CASSYRDRVHEQYF TGTGCCAGTAGTTACCGGGACAGGGTCCACGAGCAGTACTTC TRBD1 TRBV19 - TRBJ2-7
CASSKNGGAADTQYF TGTGCCAGCAGTAAGAACGGGGGGGCCGCAGATACGCAGTATTTT TRBD2 TRBV6-4 few TRBJ2-3
CASSDATGLYGYTF TGTGCCAGCAGTGACGCGACAGGGCTCTATGGCTACACCTTC TRBD1 TRBV6-1 - TRBJ1-2
CASSIGGADTQYF TGTGCCAGTAGTATCGGGGGAGCAGATACGCAGTATTTT - TRBV19 - TRBJ2-3
CASSQARDSSYEQYF TGTGCCAGCAGCCAAGCCCGGGACAGCTCCTACGAGCAGTACTTC TRBD1 TRBV5-4 few TRBJ2-7
CASSLRGPQTDTQYF TGTGCCAGCAGCTTAAGAGGGCCCCAGACAGATACGCAGTATTTT - TRBV7-6 - TRBJ2-3
CASSGGNSYEQYF TGTGCCAGCAGTGGGGGAAATAGCTACGAGCAGTACTTC - TRBV2 - TRBJ2-7
CASILPRKGSF TGTGCCAGCATCCTCCCGCGGAAAGGGTCCTTT - TRBV5-8 - TRBJ1-3
CASSLGTGAVTEAFF TGCGCCAGCAGCTTAGGAACAGGGGCAGTCACTGAAGCTTTCTTT TRBD1 TRBV5-1 - TRBJ1-1
CASSETTGSNEKLFF TGCGCCAGCAGTGAAACGACAGGGTCTAATGAAAAACTGTTTTTT TRBD1 TRBV10-2 - TRBJ1-4
CASSFFIGTPQHF TGTGCCAGCAGTTTCTTTATCGGGACACCCCAGCATTTT - TRBV27 - TRBJ1-5
CSVEVAADEAFF TGCAGCGTTGAGGTTGCGGCGGATGAAGCTTTCTTT - TRBV29-1 - TRBJ1-1
CASSWGDQNREQYF TGTGCCAGCAGCTGGGGCGACCAAAATCGGGAGCAGTACTTC - TRBV5-4 - TRBJ2-7
CARGTGADEKLFF TGTGCCAGAGGGACAGGGGCCGACGAAAAACTGTTTTTT TRBD1 TRBV2 - TRBJ1-4
CASSSNQGGYEQYF TGTGCCAGCAGTTCAAATCAAGGGGGCTACGAGCAGTACTTC - TRBV6-5 once TRBJ2-7
CATSPHGTGFYEQYF TGTGCCACCAGCCCCCACGGGACAGGGTTCTACGAGCAGTACTTC TRBD1 TRBV15 - TRBJ2-7
CASSLRGPGNTIYF TGTGCCAGCAGCTTAAGGGGTCCTGGAAACACCATATATTTT - TRBV7-6 once TRBJ1-3
CASSGQGRTNEKLFF TGTGCCAGCAGTGGACAGGGGAGGACTAATGAAAAACTGTTTTTT TRBD1 TRBV2 - TRBJ1-4
CASSIGTDYEQYF TGTGCCAGCAGCATAGGGACAGACTACGAGCAGTACTTC TRBD1 TRBV13 - TRBJ2-7
CSAPDSYGYTF TGCAGTGCCCCCGACAGCTATGGCTACACCTTC - TRBV20-1 - TRBJ1-2
CASSLPGTYEQYF TGCGCCAGCAGCTTGCCGGGGACTTACGAGCAGTACTTC - TRBV5-1 - TRBJ2-7
CASSVGAGSLLNTEAFF TGTGCCAGCAGCGTAGGGGCAGGGTCCCTTTTGAACACTGAAGCTTTCTTT - TRBV9 once TRBJ1-1
CASSWRGGDTEAFF TGCGCCAGCAGCTGGAGGGGGGGGGACACTGAAGCTTTCTTT - TRBV5-1 - TRBJ1-1
CASSQGQGTTEAFF TGCGCCAGCAGCCAAGGACAGGGGACTACTGAAGCTTTCTTT TRBD1 TRBV4-1 - TRBJ1-1
CASRTSIEGLHSNQPQHF TGTGCCAGTAGGACCTCGATCGAGGGCTTACATAGCAATCAGCCCCAGCATTTT - TRBV19 - TRBJ1-5
CASSLDRGPFFVKNIQYF TGTGCCAGCAGCTTGGACAGGGGGCCTTTTTTCGTCAAAAACATTCAGTACTTC TRBD1 TRBV11-2 - TRBJ2-4